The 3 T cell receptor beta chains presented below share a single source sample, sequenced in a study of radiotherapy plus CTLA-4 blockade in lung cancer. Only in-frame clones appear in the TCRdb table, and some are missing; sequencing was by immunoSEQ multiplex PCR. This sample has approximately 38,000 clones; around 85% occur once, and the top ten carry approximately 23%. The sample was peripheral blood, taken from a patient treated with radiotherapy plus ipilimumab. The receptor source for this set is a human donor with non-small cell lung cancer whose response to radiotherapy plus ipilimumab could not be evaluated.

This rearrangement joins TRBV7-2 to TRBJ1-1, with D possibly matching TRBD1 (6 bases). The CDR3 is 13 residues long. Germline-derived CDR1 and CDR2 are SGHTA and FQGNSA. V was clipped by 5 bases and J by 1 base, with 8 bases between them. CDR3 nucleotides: TGTGCCAGCAGCGTACAGGGGAACACTGAAGCTTTCTTT. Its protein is CASSVQGNTEAFF.

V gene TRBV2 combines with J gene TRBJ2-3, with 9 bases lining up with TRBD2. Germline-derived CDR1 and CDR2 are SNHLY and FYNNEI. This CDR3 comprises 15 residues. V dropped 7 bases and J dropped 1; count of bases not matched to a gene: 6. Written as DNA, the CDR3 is TGTGCCAGCACGCGGGCTAGCGGGGGCACAGATACGCAGTATTTT. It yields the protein CASTRASGGTDTQYF.

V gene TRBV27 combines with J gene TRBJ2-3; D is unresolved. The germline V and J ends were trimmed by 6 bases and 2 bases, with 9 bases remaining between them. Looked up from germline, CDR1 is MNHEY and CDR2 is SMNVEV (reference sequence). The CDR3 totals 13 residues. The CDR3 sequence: CASSLGPTDTQYF. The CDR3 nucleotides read TGTGCCAGCAGCCTAGGCCCCACAGATACGCAGTATTTT.